The next 17 T cell receptor beta chains were all read from a single sample in a study of blood T cells in healthy people across ages. Then a second PCR, running roughly 7 to 11 cycles, was carried out with a sample-barcoded 5' primer and a J-beta primer mix. TCRdb itself ran the 5' RACE reads through MiXCR, one entry per CDR3 protein. The sample yields 650,000 to 900,000 distinct CDR3 sequences, about 59% seen once. The sequenced sample was blood. These receptors originate from a man aged 25-40 years in good health.

This rearrangement joins TRBV4-3 to TRBJ2-2; 9 nucleotides match TRBD1. Germline CDR1 LGHNA, CDR2 YSLEER. The CDR3 runs 17 residues. Trimming cost V 3 bases and J 7 bases; bases outside gene matches: 12. CDR3: CASSQGPGQGSIGELFF. CDR3 DNA sequence: TGCGCCAGCAGCCAGGGGCCGGGACAGGGATCCATCGGGGAGCTGTTTTTT.

CDR3 sequence reads: CASSKSGYEQYF. The CDR3 DNA reads TGTGCCAGCAGCAAGTCCGGGTACGAGCAGTACTTC. The chain couples TRBV7-2 to TRBJ2-5; no reliable D call. The DNA matches TRBJ2-7 better at its end, which makes the J call doubtful. Germline V gives CDR1 SGHTA, CDR2 FQGNSA. This CDR3 contains 12 residues.

The chain combines TRBV20-1 with TRBJ2-5; TRBD1 agrees at 8 bases. TRBJ2-7 explains the end of the DNA better; the J call may be wrong. The CDR3 is made up of 15 amino acids. Germline assignment: CDR1 DFQATT and CDR2 SNEGSKA (reference sequence). The CDR3 DNA reads as TGCAGTGCTAGAGATCCCGGGACAGGCTTCTACGAGCAGTACTTC. This sequence encodes CSARDPGTGFYEQYF.

The chain has TRBV7-9 and TRBJ2-1, with 10 bases matching TRBD1. The trim removed 4 bases at V and 3 bases at J, leaving 6 bases unmatched. Per germline, CDR1 SEHNR and CDR2 FQNEAQ (reference sequence). The CDR3 spans 16 residues. CDR3 protein: CASSSRTGGDYNEQFF. CDR3 bases: TGTGCCAGCAGCTCCCGGACAGGGGGAGACTACAATGAGCAGTTCTTC.

Concerning this clonotype: Being one base from a much bigger clone, this may be a read error. The genes are TRBV5-1 and TRBJ2-5, with D possibly being TRBD1 (5 bases). The V end lost 0 bases, the J end lost 9 bases, and 15 bases lay between the germline ends. This CDR3 contains 14 residues. Germline lookup yields CDR1 SGHRS and CDR2 YFSETQ. CDR3 sequence: CASSLGGSRQPQYF. CDR3 DNA sequence: TGCGCCAGCAGCTTGGGTGGTAGTAGACAGCCCCAGTACTTC.

Notes on this clonotype: Relative to the germline gene, one junction end is altered; a read error may explain this. The chain has TRBV6-2 or TRBV6-3 and TRBJ2-1, with 7 bases identical to TRBD2. CDR3 length: 14 amino acids. CDR1 and CDR2 (germline): MNHEY, SVGEGT. The CDR3 coding sequence is TGTACCAGCAGTTACGGGGGGACGGACAATGAGCAGTTCTTC. Protein sequence: CTSSYGGTDNEQFF.

The J gene is TRBJ2-1, the V gene TRBV10-3, with D tentatively TRBD1 (6 bases). Germline assignment: CDR1 ENHRY and CDR2 SYGVKD. The V gene lost 0 bases and the J gene lost 13 bases, with 19 bases spanning the gap. CDR3 length: 15 amino acids. The CDR3 DNA is TGTGCCATCAGTGAGTCGATCGGACAGTCGGAGACCCAGTTCTTC. It translates to CAISESIGQSETQFF.

The chain combines TRBV6-5 with TRBJ2-1; 9 nucleotides align to TRBD2. This CDR3 is 15 amino acids long. Germline CDR1 and CDR2: MNHEY and SVGAGI. V lost 6 bases to trimming and J lost 7 bases; unmatched junction nucleotides: 10. CDR3 protein: CASSLRRGGQNEQFF. The CDR3 region has the DNA TGTGCCAGCAGCCTCAGGCGGGGGGGCCAAAATGAGCAGTTCTTC.

This clonotype occurred once. The J gene is TRBJ2-7, the V gene TRBV6-5; D is undetermined. The J call may be mistaken, given a closer DNA end match to TRBJ2-5. This CDR3 region has 13 residues. Germline loops: CDR1 MNHEY, CDR2 SVGAGI. The CDR3 sequence is CASSYGPVATQYF. CDR3 in DNA: TGTGCCAGCAGTTACGGCCCGGTTGCGACCCAGTACTTC.

V and J are TRBV15 and TRBJ2-1; TRBD2 might be the D (6 bases). The germline V and J ends were trimmed by 3 bases and 10 bases, with 10 bases remaining between them. The CDR3 has 12 amino acids. Germline loops: CDR1 LNHNV, CDR2 YYDKDF (reference sequence). CDR3 in DNA: TGTGCCACCAGCAGCCTAGCGTCAGAGCAGTTCTTC. It encodes CATSSLASEQFF.

V is TRBV7-2 and J is TRBJ1-2; TRBD1 matches at 7 bases. The germline gives CDR1 SGHTA, CDR2 FQGNSA. V shed 5 bases, J shed 4 bases, and the junction held 10 bases outside the gene matches. The CDR3 spans 15 residues. CDR3 region: CASSPDRVEVYGYTF. The CDR3 DNA reads as TGTGCCAGCAGCCCCGACAGGGTTGAAGTCTATGGCTACACCTTC.

V gene TRBV30 combines with J gene TRBJ1-5; D call uncertain. The germline V gene encodes CDR1 GTSNPN and CDR2 SVGIG (reference sequence). The CDR3 has 12 residues. Trimming left V 1 base short and J 7 bases short, with 8 bases between. The CDR3 region has the DNA TGTGCCTGGAGTGAAACAAACCAGCCCCAGCATTTT. It encodes CAWSETNQPQHF.

The V gene is TRBV20-1, the J gene TRBJ2-4; D is possibly TRBD2 (7 bases). The germline V gene encodes CDR1 DFQATT and CDR2 SNEGSKA (reference sequence). The germline V and J ends were trimmed by 1 base and 12 bases, with 22 bases remaining between them. This CDR3 has 15 amino acids. This CDR3 reads CSARGNGGGRGGQYF. As DNA, the CDR3 is TGCAGTGCTAGAGGGAATGGGGGGGGCCGGGGTGGTCAGTACTTC.

The chain's CDR3 is CASSLRDTTDTQYF. Written as DNA, the CDR3 is TGTGCCAGCAGCTTAAGGGACACCACAGATACGCAGTATTTT. The chain is built from TRBV7-3 and TRBJ2-3, with a weak D call TRBD1 (6 bases). CDR1 is SGHTA and CDR2 is FQGTGA in the germline V gene. Trimming stripped 1 base from V and 2 bases from J, with 7 bases between. The CDR3 has 14 amino acids.

The chain has TRBV10-3 and TRBJ2-1, with TRBD1 matching over 9 bases. Germline lookup yields CDR1 ENHRY and CDR2 SYGVKD. The CDR3 runs 15 residues. Trimming cost V 10 bases and J 5 bases; bases outside gene matches: 12. The CDR3 region is CATTGGTGTNNEQFF. As DNA, the CDR3 is TGTGCCACCACTGGAGGGACAGGGACCAACAATGAGCAGTTCTTC.

The table lists this clonotype with a few counts. The CDR3 protein is CASSPPTGRETQYF. The CDR3, as DNA: TGTGCCAGCTCACCACCCACAGGGAGAGAGACCCAGTACTTC. The chain combines TRBV18 with TRBJ2-5; TRBD1 is a possible D gene (6 bases). The CDR3 covers 14 residues. Germline-derived CDR1 and CDR2 are KGHSH and LQKENI. The germline V and J ends were trimmed by 0 bases and 4 bases, with 9 bases remaining between them.

This sequence joins TRBV10-3 and TRBJ2-7; a weak D match, TRBD1 (6 bases). The assigned J gene may be wrong: the sequence end matches TRBJ2-5 better. The germline V gene has CDR1 ENHRY and CDR2 SYGVKD. The CDR3 has 13 residues. The CDR3 region is CAISETGLETQYF. The CDR3, as DNA: TGTGCCATCAGTGAAACAGGGTTGGAGACCCAGTACTTC.